This record concerns one T cell receptor (beta chain) sequence. The CDR3 length is 15 residues. The V segment lost 7 bases and the J segment 3 bases; nucleotides outside the gene matches: 6. Germline CDR1 is MNHEY and CDR2 is SMNVEV (reference sequence). This entry is derived from a study of cytomegalovirus exposure and HLA in healthy donors. PCR amplification relied on 60 Vbeta primers (plus 13 Jbeta primers). The assay was immunoSEQ multiplex PCR, and TCRdb's table has in-frame clones only and misses some. The sample lists under 130,000 clones, about 12% seen once, with more than 15% in the top ten.

The chain joins TRBV27 to TRBJ2-3, with 11 bases fitting TRBD2. Sequencing used PBMCs. The clonotype originates from a man aged 35 to 55 in good health and CMV-seropositive. CDR3 nucleotide sequence: TGTGCCAGCACCCCGGGACTAGCGGCGACAGATACGCAGTATTTT. Its protein product is CASTPGLAATDTQYF.